The entry below gives a single TCR beta chain sequence along with its context. There is no known antigen for this receptor. No base qualities exist here, and no much larger clone lies one base off it. Explained via the paper, the time point label denotes: neoterminal ileum biopsy at postoperative endoscopy, about 6 months after surgery. Eligible patients were adults with ileal or ileocolonic Crohn's disease who had an indication for ileocolonic resection. Before DNA extraction, whole ileal mucosal biopsies were kept frozen at -80 degrees C. A TRizol-based method was used to extract genomic DNA from the frozen whole biopsies, and the DNA was quantified with a NanoDrop 2000 spectrophotometer. For commercial TCRB immunosequencing, about 500 nanograms of biopsy DNA were submitted for each sample. Adaptive Biotechnology amplified the CDR3 regions from genomic DNA with a two-step multiplex PCR designed to control amplification bias. Primers for every V and J gene segment were used in the first PCR, and barcodes and Illumina adapters were added in the second PCR. CDR3 libraries were sequenced using an Illumina instrument. Per the authors' processing: The analysis drew on both the pipelines supplied by the vendor and custom analysis of the raw data in R/Bioconductor running R version 3.3.0. Clonality, which ranges from 0 to 1, was calculated as the inverse of the normalised Shannon entropy across all productive clones. High-frequency clones were defined as the repertoire share of the top 100 clones, retaining only clones passing a 95% confidence test. Repertoire diversity was measured with the Simpson index, and overlap between samples was measured with the Morisita-Horn index. Entries here come from immuneACCESS through TCRdb and include only in-frame sequences with V and J called. Some clones fail to appear in such tables; in the studies checked, an unresolved V gene covers under half of the shortfall, and the cause of the remainder is unknown. V and J calls and clone size follow that table, whereas D and trimming were derived from the DNA. The sample table holds 3,500 to 4,500 clones, of which about 85% were seen once. About an eighth of the sample lies in the top ten.

The cysteine opens and the phenylalanine closes a CDR3 of 16 amino acids. Only the CDR3 DNA stays, 48 bases, in frame from base 1. Based on the germline V gene (reference sequence), the CDR1 and CDR2 sequences are SGHNT and YYREEE. Ends trimmed: V by 0 bases, J by 7 bases; bases unmatched to a gene: 11. This specimen belongs to a study of T cell repertoires in ileal Crohn's disease (dated by TCRdb to the late 2010s). Regarding the research as a whole: The median duration of disease was 7.5 to 9.5 years, and at the time of surgery around 40% of patients were active smokers. M6 samples consisted of neoterminal ileum biopsies collected during postoperative colonoscopy. A Rutgeerts score above i0 was used to define endoscopic postoperative recurrence. The study was conducted in parallel with a multicentre cohort built to find predictors of early endoscopic recurrence after ileocolonic resection. A total of roughly 170 mucosal samples from some 60 patients were sequenced, with samples obtained at several locations on the surgical specimen and at postoperative endoscopy. TCR repertoire analysis was done in roughly 57 Crohn's disease patients from a prospective multicentre cohort. Every patient underwent surgery because of a complication, which was stricturing disease in around 61% and penetrating disease in roughly 39%. Roughly half of the patients were given postoperative therapy, with fewer than 12 receiving thiopurines and under 20 receiving anti-TNF agents. Broad study findings and their caveats: Endoscopic recurrence was linked to a higher percentage of high-frequency clones at surgery, and recurrence occurred in every patient whose clonality exceeded 26.8% (18/57). Only a subgroup of patients, of unstated size, had mucosal CD4 and CD8 T cells sorted and sequenced. The timing of postoperative endoscopy varied within the first year after surgery, and the median delay was roughly 6.5 months. Compared with non-smokers, patients who were active smokers at surgery showed a significantly higher proportion of clonal expansions (approximately 26% vs 20%, p=0.02). Compared with CD4 T cells, sorted CD8 T cells held more high-frequency clones, which suggests that the mucosal expansions were mostly CD8.

This receptor chain uses TRBV5-4 and TRBJ2-5, with 8 junctional bases fitting TRBD2. The clonotype comes from an adult with Crohn's disease. The material sequenced was ileal tissue. The CDR3 region has the sequence CASSLAARGAHPTQYF. The DNA reads as follows: TGTGCCAGCAGCTTGGCCGCGCGGGGGGCCCACCCGACCCAGTACTTC.